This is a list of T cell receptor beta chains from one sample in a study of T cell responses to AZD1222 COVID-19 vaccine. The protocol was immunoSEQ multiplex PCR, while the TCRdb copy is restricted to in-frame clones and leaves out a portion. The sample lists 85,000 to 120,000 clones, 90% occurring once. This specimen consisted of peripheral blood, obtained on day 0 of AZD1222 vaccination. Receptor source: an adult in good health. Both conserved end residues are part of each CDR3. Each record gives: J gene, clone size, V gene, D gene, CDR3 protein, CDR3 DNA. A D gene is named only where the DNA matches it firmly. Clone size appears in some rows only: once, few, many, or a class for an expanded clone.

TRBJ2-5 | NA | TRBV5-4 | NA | CASSLKVDGKETQYF | TGTGCCAGCAGCTTGAAGGTCGACGGAAAAGAGACCCAGTACTTC
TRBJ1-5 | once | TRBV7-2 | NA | CASSLVGSGYSNQPQHF | TGTGCCAGCAGCTTAGTGGGGAGCGGTTATAGCAATCAGCCCCAGCATTTT
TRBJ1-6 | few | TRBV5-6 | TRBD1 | CASSSAGQGRYSPLHF | TGTGCCAGCAGCTCTGCCGGACAGGGTAGATATTCACCCCTCCACTTT
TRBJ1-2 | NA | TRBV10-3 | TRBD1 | CASDSEGAGYGYTF | TGTGCCAGCGATTCTGAGGGGGCCGGTTATGGCTACACCTTC
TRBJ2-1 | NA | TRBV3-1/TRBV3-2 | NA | CASKVNNEQFF | TGTGCCAGCAAAGTCAACAATGAGCAGTTCTTC
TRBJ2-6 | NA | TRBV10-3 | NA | CASGQSGANVLTF | TGTGCCAGCGGTCAATCTGGGGCCAACGTCCTGACTTTC
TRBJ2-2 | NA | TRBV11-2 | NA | CASSLVGLYTGELFF | TGTGCCAGCAGCTTAGTAGGACTCTACACCGGGGAGCTGTTTTTT
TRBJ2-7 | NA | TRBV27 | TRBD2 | CASSLQPSGRGEQYF | TGTGCCAGCAGTTTACAACCGAGCGGGAGAGGTGAGCAGTACTTC
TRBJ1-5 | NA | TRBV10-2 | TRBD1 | CASSDRYNQPQHF | TGCGCCAGCTCGGACAGGTACAATCAGCCCCAGCATTTT
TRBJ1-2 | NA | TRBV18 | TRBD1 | CASSPRDRGNYGYTF | TGTGCCAGCTCACCCCGGGACAGGGGAAACTATGGCTACACCTTC
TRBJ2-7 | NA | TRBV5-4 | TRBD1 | CASSLAGGNEQYF | TGTGCCAGCAGCTTAGCAGGGGGAAACGAGCAGTACTTC
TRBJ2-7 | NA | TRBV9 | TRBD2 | CASSLMAGGPDEQYF | TGTGCCAGCAGTCTAATGGCGGGAGGGCCGGACGAGCAGTACTTC
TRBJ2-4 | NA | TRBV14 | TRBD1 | CASSQSWTGKNIQYF | TGTGCCAGCAGCCAGTCCTGGACAGGCAAAAACATTCAGTACTTC
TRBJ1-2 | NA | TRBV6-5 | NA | CASSYLAANYGYTF | TGTGCCAGCAGTTACTTGGCAGCTAACTATGGCTACACCTTC
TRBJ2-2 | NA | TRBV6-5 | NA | CASTRKGGSAGELFF | TGTGCCAGCACAAGGAAGGGGGGTTCAGCCGGGGAGCTGTTTTTT
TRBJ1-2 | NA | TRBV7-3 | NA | CASSYQGGGSYTF | TGTGCCAGCAGCTACCAGGGCGGCGGGAGCTACACCTTC
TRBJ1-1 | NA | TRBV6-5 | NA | CASSYSEVKTEAFF | TGTGCCAGCAGTTACTCGGAGGTGAAGACTGAAGCTTTCTTT
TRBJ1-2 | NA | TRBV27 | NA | CASSSLETYGYTF | TGTGCCAGCAGTTCCCTTGAAACTTATGGCTACACCTTC
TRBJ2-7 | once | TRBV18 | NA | CASSPPNRILSYEQYF | TGTGCCAGCTCACCACCGAACCGTATACTCTCCTACGAGCAGTACTTC
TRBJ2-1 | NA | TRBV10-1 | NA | CASRDSYNEQFF | TGCGCCAGCCGAGACAGCTACAATGAGCAGTTCTTC
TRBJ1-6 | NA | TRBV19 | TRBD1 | CASRVGTGPSPLHF | TGTGCCAGTAGGGTGGGGACAGGTCCTTCACCCCTCCACTTT
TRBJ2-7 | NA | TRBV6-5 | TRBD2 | CASSYGAGDPYEQYF | TGTGCCAGCAGTTACGGGGCGGGGGACCCCTACGAGCAGTACTTC
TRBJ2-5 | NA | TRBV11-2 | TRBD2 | CASSLGLALETQYF | TGTGCCAGCAGCTTAGGACTAGCGCTGGAGACCCAGTACTTC
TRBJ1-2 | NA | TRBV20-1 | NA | CSASGGGYGYTF | TGCAGTGCTAGTGGGGGAGGCTATGGCTACACCTTC
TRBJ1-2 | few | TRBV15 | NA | CATSPDMNYGYTF | TGTGCCACCAGCCCAGACATGAACTATGGCTACACCTTC
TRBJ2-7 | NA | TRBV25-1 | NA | CASSELGREQYF | TGTGCCAGCAGTGAACTGGGGAGGGAGCAGTACTTC
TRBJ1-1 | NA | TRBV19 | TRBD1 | CASRGQGNTEAFF | TGTGCCAGTCGGGGACAGGGGAACACTGAAGCTTTCTTT
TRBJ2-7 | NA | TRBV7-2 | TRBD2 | CASSSSAGTSGYEQYF | TGTGCCAGCAGCTCTTCGGCCGGGACTAGCGGATACGAGCAGTACTTC
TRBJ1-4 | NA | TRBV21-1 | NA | CASSNRDFLATNEKLFF | TGTGCCAGCAGCAACCGGGACTTCCTAGCAACTAATGAAAAACTGTTTTTT
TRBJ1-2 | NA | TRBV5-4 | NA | CASSLIGWDTNYGYTF | TGTGCCAGCAGCTTGATTGGGTGGGATACTAACTATGGCTACACCTTC
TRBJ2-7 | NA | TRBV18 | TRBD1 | CASSPRGQGPFSYEQYF | TGTGCCAGCTCACCACGGGGACAGGGCCCCTTCTCCTACGAGCAGTACTTC
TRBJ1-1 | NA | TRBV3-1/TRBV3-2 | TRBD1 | CASSQAGTGGSTEAFF | TGTGCCAGCAGCCAAGCCGGGACAGGGGGAAGCACTGAAGCTTTCTTT
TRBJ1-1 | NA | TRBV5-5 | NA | CASSTYRGAEAFF | TGTGCCAGCAGCACCTACCGGGGGGCTGAAGCTTTCTTT
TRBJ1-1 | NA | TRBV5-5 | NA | CASSQGWGRTEAFF | TGTGCCAGCAGCCAAGGGTGGGGTAGAACTGAAGCTTTCTTT
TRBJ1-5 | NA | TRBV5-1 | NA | CASSLRQPQHF | TGCGCCAGCAGCTTGAGGCAGCCCCAGCATTTT
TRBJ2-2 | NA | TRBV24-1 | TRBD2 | CATSDPGGGTGELFF | TGTGCCACCAGTGATCCCGGGGGGGGGACCGGGGAGCTGTTTTTT
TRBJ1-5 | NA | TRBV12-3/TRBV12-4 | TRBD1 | CASSGTGGLAQHF | TGTGCCAGTTCCGGGACAGGGGGCTTAGCCCAGCATTTT
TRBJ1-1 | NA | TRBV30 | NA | CAWRAHWTEAFF | TGTGCCTGGAGGGCACACTGGACTGAAGCTTTCTTT
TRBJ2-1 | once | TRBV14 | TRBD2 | CASSHLFGLAGGPGTYNEQFF | TGTGCCAGCAGCCATTTGTTCGGGCTAGCGGGAGGGCCTGGAACCTACAATGAGCAGTTCTTC
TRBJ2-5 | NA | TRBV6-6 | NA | CASWESQETQYF | TGTGCCAGCTGGGAGAGCCAAGAGACCCAGTACTTC
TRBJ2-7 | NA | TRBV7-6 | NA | CASSFYSHEQYF | TGTGCCAGCAGCTTCTATAGCCACGAGCAGTACTTC
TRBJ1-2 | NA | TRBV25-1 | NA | CASSDGGRGYTF | TGTGCCAGCAGTGACGGGGGACGCGGCTACACCTTC
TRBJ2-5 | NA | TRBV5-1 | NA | CASSLAGGRTEETQYF | TGCGCCAGCAGCTTGGCCGGGGGCCGGACAGAAGAGACCCAGTACTTC
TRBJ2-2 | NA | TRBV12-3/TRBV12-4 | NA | CASSFPDTGELFF | TGTGCCAGCAGTTTCCCGGACACCGGGGAGCTGTTTTTT
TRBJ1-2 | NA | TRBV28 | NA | CASRPRVQYNGYTF | TGTGCCAGCAGGCCGAGGGTACAGTACAATGGCTACACCTTC
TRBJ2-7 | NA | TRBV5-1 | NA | CASSLASWGPTYEQYF | TGCGCCAGCAGCTTGGCCAGCTGGGGCCCGACCTACGAGCAGTACTTC